These T cell receptor beta chains were read from a single sample in a study of control samples from healthy donors and cancer patients. Using immunoSEQ multiplex PCR, the repertoire was profiled, and TCRdb retains in-frame clones only, with some absent. The repertoire holds some 70,000 clones, with approximately 83% as singletons. Sequencing was carried out using blood. The source is a man aged 55-75 years in good health. Each CDR3 is given with its conserved first and last residue. Fields, in order: V gene, CDR3 length, clone size, D gene, J gene, CDR3 DNA, CDR3 protein. D genes are given only for firm matches. Expanded clones are given a class, and other clones once, few, many or no size at all.

V: TRBV4-3
length: 16
size: -
D: TRBD1
J: TRBJ2-7
DNA: TGCGCCAGCAGCCAAGATCGGGACAGCGGAACCTACGAGCAGTACTTC
CDR3: CASSQDRDSGTYEQYF

V: TRBV6-5
length: 13
size: -
D: TRBD1
J: TRBJ1-2
DNA: TGTGCCAGCAGTTTGACAGGGGATTATGGCTACACCTTC
CDR3: CASSLTGDYGYTF

V: TRBV14
length: 12
size: -
D: -
J: TRBJ2-7
DNA: TGTGCCAGCAGCCACCGCTCTTGGGAGCAGTACTTC
CDR3: CASSHRSWEQYF

V: TRBV6-5
length: 15
size: few
D: TRBD2
J: TRBJ2-1
DNA: TGTGCCAGCAGACTAGCGGGAATGGTCTACAATGAGCAGTTCTTC
CDR3: CASRLAGMVYNEQFF

V: TRBV4-3
length: 15
size: -
D: -
J: TRBJ2-1
DNA: TGCGCCAGCAGCCAAGATTGGGCAGGAGTGCTTGAGCAGTTCTTC
CDR3: CASSQDWAGVLEQFF

V: TRBV7-2
length: 14
size: -
D: TRBD1
J: TRBJ2-7
DNA: TGTGCCAGCAGCCGGACAGGGGTGCTCTACGAGCAGTACTTC
CDR3: CASSRTGVLYEQYF

V: TRBV19
length: 15
size: -
D: -
J: TRBJ2-1
DNA: TGTGCCAGTAGTATAGCAACAGGGACCTACAATGAGCAGTTCTTC
CDR3: CASSIATGTYNEQFF

V: TRBV7-9
length: 13
size: -
D: -
J: TRBJ2-5
DNA: TGTGCCAGCAGCTATACAGGGCCGGAGACCCAGTACTTC
CDR3: CASSYTGPETQYF

V: TRBV30
length: 15
size: -
D: -
J: TRBJ1-6
DNA: TGTGCCTGGAGTGACCCTACAATATATAATTCACCCCTCCACTTT
CDR3: CAWSDPTIYNSPLHF

V: TRBV9
length: 15
size: -
D: -
J: TRBJ1-1
DNA: TGTGCCAGCAGCCTTTCAATGGGGGGGAACACTGAAGCTTTCTTT
CDR3: CASSLSMGGNTEAFF

V: TRBV9
length: 17
size: -
D: TRBD1
J: TRBJ1-4
DNA: TGTGCCAGCAGCAAATCCCCCACAGGGGTGGATAATGAAAAACTGTTTTTT
CDR3: CASSKSPTGVDNEKLFF

V: TRBV30
length: 14
size: -
D: -
J: TRBJ1-5
DNA: TGTGCCTGGAGTGGCAGGGGCCGGAATCAGCCCCAGCATTTT
CDR3: CAWSGRGRNQPQHF

V: TRBV6-2/TRBV6-3
length: 15
size: -
D: -
J: TRBJ2-5
DNA: TGTGCCAGCAGTTACGACGGATTAAGTCAAGAGACCCAGTACTTC
CDR3: CASSYDGLSQETQYF

V: TRBV7-8
length: 11
size: -
D: -
J: TRBJ2-1
DNA: TGTGCCAGCAGCGGGCACAATGAGCAGTTCTTC
CDR3: CASSGHNEQFF